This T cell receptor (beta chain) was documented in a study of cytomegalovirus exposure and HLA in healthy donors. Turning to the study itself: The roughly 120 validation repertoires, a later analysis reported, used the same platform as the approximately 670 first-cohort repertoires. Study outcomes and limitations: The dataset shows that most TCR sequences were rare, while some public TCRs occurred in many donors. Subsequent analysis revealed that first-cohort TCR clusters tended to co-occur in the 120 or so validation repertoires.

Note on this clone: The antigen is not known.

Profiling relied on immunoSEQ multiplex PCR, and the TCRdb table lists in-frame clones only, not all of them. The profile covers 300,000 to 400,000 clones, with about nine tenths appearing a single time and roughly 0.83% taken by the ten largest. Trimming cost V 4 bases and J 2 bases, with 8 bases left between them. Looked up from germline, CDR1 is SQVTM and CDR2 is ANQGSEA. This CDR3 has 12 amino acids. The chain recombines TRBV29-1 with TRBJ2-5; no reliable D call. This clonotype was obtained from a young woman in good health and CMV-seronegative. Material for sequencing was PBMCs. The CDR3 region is CSVAAAQETQYF. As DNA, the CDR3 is TGCAGCGTTGCGGCGGCACAAGAGACCCAGTACTTC.